Listed below are T cell receptor beta chains from one sample, sequenced in a study of blood T cell repertoires in COVID-19. Measured with immunoSEQ multiplex PCR; TCRdb has only the in-frame clones, and not every one. This table has approximately 250,000 clones, around 89% appearing once. Sequencing input: PBMCs or T cells enriched from blood (not recorded which). Receptors were obtained from a woman aged 25 to 39 with acute COVID-19. Both conserved end residues are part of each CDR3. Each record gives: J gene, D gene, V gene, clone size, CDR3 DNA, CDR3 protein. A D gene is named only where the DNA matches it firmly. Part of the rows lack a size; the others show once, few, many or a class for expanded clones.

TRBJ2-3,.,TRBV12-3/TRBV12-4,.,TGTGCCAGCAGTTTAGGGGCCAATACGCAGTATTTT,CASSLGANTQYF
TRBJ2-2,TRBD2,TRBV3-1/TRBV3-2,.,TGTGCCAGCAGCCAAGGTTGGGGGCAATTAGCGGGAGATCAGACCGGGGAGCTGTTTTTT,CASSQGWGQLAGDQTGELFF
TRBJ2-2,.,TRBV5-3,few,TGTGCCAGAAGCCCCCGTGGGGGTATCGAGGGGGACACCGGGGAGCTGTTTTTT,CARSPRGGIEGDTGELFF
TRBJ2-7,TRBD2,TRBV28,.,TGTGCCAGCAGTTCTGGGGGACTAGAAGTGAACGAGCAGTACTTC,CASSSGGLEVNEQYF
TRBJ2-2,TRBD2,TRBV9,.,TGTGCCAGCAGCCCCGGGGTGCTAGCGGGTCGTTTTGTCACCGGGGAGCTGTTTTTT,CASSPGVLAGRFVTGELFF
TRBJ2-1,TRBD2,TRBV18,.,TGTGCCAGCTCACCAATTACTAGCGGGGACTCCTACAATGAGCAGTTCTTC,CASSPITSGDSYNEQFF
TRBJ1-1,TRBD1,TRBV19,.,TGTGCCAGTAGTTCGAAGGGACAGGCGAACACTGAAGCTTTCTTT,CASSSKGQANTEAFF
TRBJ1-4,TRBD1,TRBV11-2,.,TGTGCCAGCAGCCTAAGGCAGGGGGTAACTCATGAAAAACTGTTTTTT,CASSLRQGVTHEKLFF
TRBJ2-7,.,TRBV19,.,TGTGCCAGTAGTATAGCAGGGGCCCCCTACGAGCAGTACTTC,CASSIAGAPYEQYF
TRBJ1-6,TRBD1,TRBV19,.,TGTGCCAGTAAGTCCCGGACAGGGGGTTTCTCACCCCTCCACTTT,CASKSRTGGFSPLHF
TRBJ2-7,.,TRBV12-3/TRBV12-4,.,TGTGCCAGCAGTTTTGAGGGTACCTACGAGCAGTACTTC,CASSFEGTYEQYF
TRBJ2-5,TRBD2,TRBV5-1,.,TGCGCCAGCAGCGGAGGGACTATGAAAGAGACCCAGTACTTC,CASSGGTMKETQYF
TRBJ1-2,.,TRBV7-9,.,TGTGCCAGCAGCTTCACGCAAGAGACAGCGACCCGTGGCTACACCTTC,CASSFTQETATRGYTF
TRBJ2-2,.,TRBV12-3/TRBV12-4,once,TGTGCCAGCAGTTTTAGAGGGACCGGGGAGCTGTTTTTT,CASSFRGTGELFF
TRBJ2-1,TRBD2,TRBV24-1,.,TGTGCCACCAGTGAAGGACTAGCGGGAGCAGTAGAGCAGTTCTTC,CATSEGLAGAVEQFF
TRBJ1-4,TRBD1,TRBV9,.,TGTGCCAGCAGTGGACACAGGGGGCCTGGTAGAGAAAAACTGTTTTTT,CASSGHRGPGREKLFF
TRBJ2-3,.,TRBV5-1,.,TGCGCCAGCAGCTTGGCACCCGAGGCGACAGATACGCAGTATTTT,CASSLAPEATDTQYF
TRBJ2-1,TRBD2,TRBV4-3,.,TGCGCCAGCAGCCAAGATGCACTAGCGGGAGGGTACAATGAGCAGTTCTTC,CASSQDALAGGYNEQFF
TRBJ1-6,TRBD1,TRBV28,.,TGTGCCAGCAGAACTCAGGGGGCAGGTAATTCACCCCTCCACTTT,CASRTQGAGNSPLHF
TRBJ2-3,.,TRBV12-1,.,TGTGCCAGCAGCTTCGTCCAGGGGCAAAGCACAGATACGCAGTATTTT,CASSFVQGQSTDTQYF
TRBJ2-7,TRBD1,TRBV5-1,few,TGCGCCAGCAGCTCCGCAGGGGGCTACAACGAGCAGTACTTC,CASSSAGGYNEQYF
TRBJ2-1,TRBD2,TRBV28,once,TGTGCCAGCCTACTAGCGGGAAACAATGAGCAGTTCTTC,CASLLAGNNEQFF
TRBJ2-7,TRBD2,TRBV27,.,TGTGCCAGCAGTTGGAGGTCTAGCGGGAGCCTAAACGAGCAGTACTTC,CASSWRSSGSLNEQYF
TRBJ2-7,TRBD1,TRBV7-9,.,TGTGCCAGCAGCTCACCGGGACAGGGGACCTACGAGCAGTACTTC,CASSSPGQGTYEQYF
TRBJ2-1,.,TRBV7-3,.,TGTGCCAGCAGCCCGACTCGGGATAGTTACAATGAGCAGTTCTTC,CASSPTRDSYNEQFF
TRBJ2-7,TRBD2,TRBV29-1,.,TGCAGCTGTTTTGGGTCCGGGACTAGCGGGAGTTACGAGCAGTACTTC,CSCFGSGTSGSYEQYF
TRBJ2-1,TRBD2,TRBV19,.,TGTGCCAGTAGTACCGGGACTAGCGGGAGCCGAGAGCAGTTCTTC,CASSTGTSGSREQFF
TRBJ1-1,.,TRBV28,.,TGTGCCAGCAGTTTATCCGCGGGCACTGAAGCTTTCTTT,CASSLSAGTEAFF
TRBJ1-1,.,TRBV5-1,.,TGCGCCAGCAGCGCACTAGGTACAGATTCGAGTGAAGCTTTCTTT,CASSALGTDSSEAFF
TRBJ2-3,.,TRBV6-4,many,TGTGCCAGCAGCAACAAAGCTACGGAGAACGCAGATACGCAGTATTTT,CASSNKATENADTQYF
TRBJ1-3,.,TRBV30,.,TGTGCCTGGACAGGGGTTGGAAACACCATATATTTT,CAWTGVGNTIYF
TRBJ2-3,.,TRBV5-1,.,TGCGCCAGCAGCTTTTATGGCGGGAACACAGATACGCAGTATTTT,CASSFYGGNTDTQYF
TRBJ2-1,TRBD2,TRBV4-1,.,TGCGCCAGCGGAGTGCTAGCGGACAATGAGCAGTTCTTC,CASGVLADNEQFF
TRBJ2-1,TRBD2,TRBV11-3,once,TGTGCCAGCAGCGGGACTAGGGATGAGCAGTTCTTC,CASSGTRDEQFF
TRBJ2-1,.,TRBV24-1,.,TGTGCCACCAGTGGGGTAGGGCTAGCGACGAACAATGAGCAGTTCTTC,CATSGVGLATNNEQFF
TRBJ2-7,.,TRBV6-2/TRBV6-3,.,TGTGCCAGCAGTTACATAACATACGAGCAGTACTTC,CASSYITYEQYF
TRBJ2-1,.,TRBV5-1,.,TGCGCCAGCAGCCCTAATGTGGGGGGAAATGAGCAGTTCTTC,CASSPNVGGNEQFF
TRBJ1-1,TRBD1,TRBV10-3,.,TGTGCCATCAGGGAGACAGGGGTTGGAGCTTTCTTT,CAIRETGVGAFF
TRBJ1-1,.,TRBV2,.,TGTGCCAGCAGGTTACAGGGCGTGGTGAACACTGAAGCTTTCTTT,CASRLQGVVNTEAFF
TRBJ1-2,TRBD1,TRBV29-1,once,TGCAGCGTTGACGGGGGACAGGGATTTGGCTACACCTTC,CSVDGGQGFGYTF
TRBJ2-1,.,TRBV10-3,.,TGTGCCATCAGTGATGAGATCCTATACAATGAGCAGTTCTTC,CAISDEILYNEQFF